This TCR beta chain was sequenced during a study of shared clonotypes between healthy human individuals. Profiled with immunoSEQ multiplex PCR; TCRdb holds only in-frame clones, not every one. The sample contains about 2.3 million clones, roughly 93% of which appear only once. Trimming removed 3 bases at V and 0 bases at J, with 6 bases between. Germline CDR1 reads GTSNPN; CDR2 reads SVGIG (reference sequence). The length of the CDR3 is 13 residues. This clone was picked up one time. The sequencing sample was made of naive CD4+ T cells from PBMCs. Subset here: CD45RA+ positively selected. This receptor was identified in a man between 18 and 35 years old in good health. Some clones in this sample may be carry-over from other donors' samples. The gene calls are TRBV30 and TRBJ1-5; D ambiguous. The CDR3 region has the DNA TGTGCCTGGAGCTTCAATAGCAATCAGCCCCAGCATTTT. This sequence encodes CAWSFNSNQPQHF.